The 5 T cell receptor beta chains in this list originate from one sample, sequenced in a study of shared clonotypes between healthy human individuals (dated by TCRdb to 2020 to 2022). The library was built by means of the immunoSEQ multiplex PCR assay. Sourced from immuneACCESS, this table was stored by TCRdb with only in-frame sequences that have V and J called. A share of the clones is absent; for the studies checked, an unresolved V gene accounts for under half, and the remainder has no known explanation. The sample has approximately 940,000 clones on record, 76% of them singletons. Together, the top ten hold approximately 1.5% of the sample. Sequencing was performed on memory CD4+ T cells sorted from blood. Sample cell subset or site, as interpreted from the label and publication: CD45RA-negative fraction. These receptors originate from a young man in good health.

This clone has only a few counts. This chain connects TRBV5-1 to TRBJ1-3; D gene unclear. Trimming left V 0 bases short and J 2 bases short, with 9 bases between. Germline lookup yields CDR1 SGHRS and CDR2 YFSETQ. CDR3 length equals 15 residues. The CDR3 loop is CASSLGGFAGNTIYF. In nucleotides, the CDR3 is TGCGCCAGCAGCTTGGGAGGGTTTGCTGGAAACACCATATATTTT.

The chain uses TRBV27 and TRBJ1-2; tentative D call: TRBD1 (5 bases). CDR1 and CDR2 from the germline V gene are MNHEY and SMNVEV (reference sequence). V lost 5 bases to trimming and J lost 0 bases, with 19 bases between them. This CDR3 contains 17 residues. Here the CDR3 DNA reads TGTGCCAGCAGTCACGGGGTGGGGGGGTACCCTAACTATGGCTACACCTTC. Translated, it gives CASSHGVGGYPNYGYTF.

The chain is built from TRBV6-1 and TRBJ1-1; 8 positions agree with TRBD1. V gave up 7 bases and J gave up 8 bases; unmatched junction bases: 3. The CDR3 is 11 residues long. The V gene's germline CDR1 is MNHNS and CDR2 SASEGT. This CDR3 reads CASTNRGEAFF. The CDR3 nucleotides read TGTGCCAGCACGAACAGGGGGGAAGCTTTCTTT.

This chain links TRBV28 with TRBJ1-5; 10 positions match TRBD1. With 4 bases clipped from V and 5 bases from J, the junction kept 5 bases outside the gene matches. Germline CDR1 MDHEN, CDR2 SYDVKM. CDR3 length equals 15 residues. The chain's CDR3 is CASSSGTGADQPQHF. CDR3 in DNA: TGTGCCAGCAGTTCCGGGACAGGGGCTGATCAGCCCCAGCATTTT.

The rearrangement links TRBV5-1 to TRBJ1-6; D not resolved. Germline CDR1 reads SGHRS; CDR2 reads YFSETQ. With 0 bases removed from V and 0 bases from J, the gap between germline ends came to 13 bases. The CDR3 length is 18 residues. The CDR3 here is CASSLGGQRSSYNSPLHF. The CDR3 DNA reads TGCGCCAGCAGCTTGGGAGGGCAGCGAAGCTCCTATAATTCACCCCTCCACTTT.